This T cell receptor (beta chain) emerged from a study of cytomegalovirus exposure and HLA in healthy donors. Overall study results and limits: Previously analyzed data showed that most TCR beta V segments were productive at a frequency of about 87% or about 30%. Reportedly, diagnosis of cytomegalovirus status by the classifier showed high specificity and sensitivity. A later analysis linked a missense DCLRE1C variant to TCR beta V- and J-gene trimming. Excluded: some indistinguishable V segments such as TRBV6-2 and TRBV6-3.

Regarding this clone: Its antigen is unidentified.

Primers: 60 Vbeta forward and 13 Jbeta reverse. The repertoire was sequenced with immunoSEQ multiplex PCR; TCRdb's copy has only in-frame clones and lacks some. The sample has fewer than 250,000 clones; about four fifths are singletons. The V and J ends lost 1 base and 7 bases, in that order; junction bases with no gene match: 7. The germline V gene encodes CDR1 LGHNA and CDR2 YNFKEQ. This CDR3 has 16 residues. This TCR came from a woman between 25 and 40 years old in good health and CMV-seropositive. Sequencing used PBMCs. The V and J genes are TRBV4-2 and TRBJ2-1; 10 nucleotides agree with TRBD2. In DNA, the CDR3 is TGTGCCAGCAGCCAAGGGCCAGCGGGGGGGCCAAATGAGCAGTTCTTC. This sequence encodes CASSQGPAGGPNEQFF.